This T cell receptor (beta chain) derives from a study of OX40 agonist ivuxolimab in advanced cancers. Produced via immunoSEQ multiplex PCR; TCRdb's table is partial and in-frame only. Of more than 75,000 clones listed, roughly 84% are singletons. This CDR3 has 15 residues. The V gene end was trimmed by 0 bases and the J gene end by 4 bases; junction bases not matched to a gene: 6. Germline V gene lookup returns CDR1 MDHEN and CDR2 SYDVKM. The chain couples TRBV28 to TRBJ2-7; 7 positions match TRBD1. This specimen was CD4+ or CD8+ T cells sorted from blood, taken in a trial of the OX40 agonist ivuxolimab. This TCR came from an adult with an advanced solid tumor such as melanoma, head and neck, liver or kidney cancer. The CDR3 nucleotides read TGTGCCAGCAGTTTATGGGGGACAGCTTCATACGAGCAGTACTTC. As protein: CASSLWGTASYEQYF.